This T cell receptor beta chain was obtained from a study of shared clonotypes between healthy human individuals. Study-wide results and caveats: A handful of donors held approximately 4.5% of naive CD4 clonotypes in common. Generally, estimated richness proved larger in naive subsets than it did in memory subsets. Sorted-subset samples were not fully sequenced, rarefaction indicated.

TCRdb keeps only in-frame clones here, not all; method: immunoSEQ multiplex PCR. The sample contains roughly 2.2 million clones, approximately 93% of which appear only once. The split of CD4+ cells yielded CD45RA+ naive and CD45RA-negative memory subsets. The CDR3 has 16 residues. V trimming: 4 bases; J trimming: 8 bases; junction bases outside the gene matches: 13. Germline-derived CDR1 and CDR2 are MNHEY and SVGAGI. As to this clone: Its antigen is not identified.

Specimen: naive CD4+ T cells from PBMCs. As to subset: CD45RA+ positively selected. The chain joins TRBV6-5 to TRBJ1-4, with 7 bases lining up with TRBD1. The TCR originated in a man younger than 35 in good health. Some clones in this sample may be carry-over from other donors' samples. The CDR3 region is CASSSRGGTAGEKLFF. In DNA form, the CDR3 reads TGTGCCAGCAGTTCACGGGGGGGGACAGCCGGCGAAAAACTGTTTTTT.